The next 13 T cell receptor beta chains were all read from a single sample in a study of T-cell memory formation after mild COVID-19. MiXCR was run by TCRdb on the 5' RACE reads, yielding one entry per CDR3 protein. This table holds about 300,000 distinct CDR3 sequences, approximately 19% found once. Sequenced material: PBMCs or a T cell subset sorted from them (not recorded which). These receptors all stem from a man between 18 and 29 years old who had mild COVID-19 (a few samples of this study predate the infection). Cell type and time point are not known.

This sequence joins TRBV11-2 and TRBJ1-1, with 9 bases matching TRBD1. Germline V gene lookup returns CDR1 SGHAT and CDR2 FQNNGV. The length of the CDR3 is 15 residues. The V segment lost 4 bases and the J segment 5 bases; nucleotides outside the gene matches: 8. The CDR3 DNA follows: TGTGCCAGCAGCTACGGACAGGGGAGAAAAACTGAAGCTTTCTTT. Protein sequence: CASSYGQGRKTEAFF. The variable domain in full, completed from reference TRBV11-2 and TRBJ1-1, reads EAGVAQSPRYKIIEKRQSVAFWCNPISGHATLYWYQQILGQGPKLLIQFQNNGVVDDSQLPKDRFSAERLKGVDSTLKIQPAKLEDSAVYLCASSYGQGRKTEAFFGQGTRLTVV.

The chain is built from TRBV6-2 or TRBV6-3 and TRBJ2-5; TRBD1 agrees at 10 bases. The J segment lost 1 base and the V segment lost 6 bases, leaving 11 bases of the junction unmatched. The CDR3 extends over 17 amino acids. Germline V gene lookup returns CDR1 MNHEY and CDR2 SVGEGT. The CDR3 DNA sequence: TGTGCCAGCAGGCCACGACAGGGGGCCCTCGGCCAAGAGACCCAGTACTTC. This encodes CASRPRQGALGQETQYF.

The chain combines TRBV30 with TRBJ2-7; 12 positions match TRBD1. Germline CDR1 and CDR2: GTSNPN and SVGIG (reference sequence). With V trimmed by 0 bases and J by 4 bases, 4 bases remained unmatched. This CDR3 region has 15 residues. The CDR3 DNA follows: TGTGCCTGGAGTGTGAGGGACAGGGGGCTTTACGAGCAGTACTTC. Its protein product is CAWSVRDRGLYEQYF.

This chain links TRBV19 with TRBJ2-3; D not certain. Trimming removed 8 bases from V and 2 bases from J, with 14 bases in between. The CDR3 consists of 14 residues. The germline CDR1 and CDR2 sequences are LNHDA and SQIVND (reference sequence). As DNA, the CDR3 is TGTGCCAGTGCAGGCAGAGGAGTCACAGATACGCAGTATTTT. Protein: CASAGRGVTDTQYF.

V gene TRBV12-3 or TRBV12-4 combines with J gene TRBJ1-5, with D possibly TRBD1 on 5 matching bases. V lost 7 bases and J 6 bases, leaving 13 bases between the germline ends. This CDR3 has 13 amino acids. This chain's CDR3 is CASKNGGVQPQHF. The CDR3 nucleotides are TGTGCCAGCAAGAACGGGGGTGTTCAGCCCCAGCATTTT.

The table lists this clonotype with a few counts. For the CDR3, the DNA is TGTGCCAGCAGCTTTAGCGGGACGCCGAACACTGAAGCTTTCTTT. It specifies CASSFSGTPNTEAFF. This chain joins TRBV7-8 and TRBJ1-1; the D gene is possibly TRBD1 (5 bases). CDR3 length: 15 amino acids. V lost 3 bases and J lost 1, with 12 bases in between. Germline CDR1 is SGHVS and CDR2 is FQNEAQ.

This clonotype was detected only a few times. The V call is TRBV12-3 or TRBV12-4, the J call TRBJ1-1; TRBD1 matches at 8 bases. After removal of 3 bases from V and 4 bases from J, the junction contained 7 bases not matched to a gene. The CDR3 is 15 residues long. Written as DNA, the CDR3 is TGTGCCAGCAGTTTTCGGGTAGACAGGGGCACTGAAGCTTTCTTT. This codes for CASSFRVDRGTEAFF.

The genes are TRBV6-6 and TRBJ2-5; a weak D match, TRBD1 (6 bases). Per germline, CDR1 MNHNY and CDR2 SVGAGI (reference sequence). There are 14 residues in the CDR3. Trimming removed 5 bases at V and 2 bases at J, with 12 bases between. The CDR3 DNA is TGTGCCAGCAGTCAAGACAGGATACAAGAGACCCAGTACTTC. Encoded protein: CASSQDRIQETQYF.

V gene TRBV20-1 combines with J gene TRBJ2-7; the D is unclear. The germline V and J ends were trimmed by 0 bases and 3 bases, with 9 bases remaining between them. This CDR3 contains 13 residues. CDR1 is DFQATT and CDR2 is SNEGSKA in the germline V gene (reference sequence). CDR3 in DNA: TGCAGTGCTAGAGATACGGGCTTCTACGAGCAGTACGTC. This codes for CSARDTGFYEQYV.

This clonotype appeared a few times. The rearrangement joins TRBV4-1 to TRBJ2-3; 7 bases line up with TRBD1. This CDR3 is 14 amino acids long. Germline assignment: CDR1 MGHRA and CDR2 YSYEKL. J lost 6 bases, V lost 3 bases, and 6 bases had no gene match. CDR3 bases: TGCGCCAGCAGCCAGACAGGGCTGCCGGATACGCAGTATTTT. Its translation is CASSQTGLPDTQYF.

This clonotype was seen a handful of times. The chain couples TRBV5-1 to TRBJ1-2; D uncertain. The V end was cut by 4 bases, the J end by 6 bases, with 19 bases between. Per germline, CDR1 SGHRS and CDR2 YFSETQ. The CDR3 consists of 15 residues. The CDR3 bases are TGCGCCAGCAGCCCTACGCGAGGGTTCAACAATGGCTACACCTTC. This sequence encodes CASSPTRGFNNGYTF.

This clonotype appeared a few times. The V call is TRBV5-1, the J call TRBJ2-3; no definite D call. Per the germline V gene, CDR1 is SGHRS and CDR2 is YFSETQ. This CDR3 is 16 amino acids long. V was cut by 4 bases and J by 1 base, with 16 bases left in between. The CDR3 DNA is TGCGCCAGCAGCCAGGCCTTGTTTTCTCGCACAGATACGCAGTATTTT. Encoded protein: CASSQALFSRTDTQYF.

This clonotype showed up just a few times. This chain's CDR3 is CASTQGGQITGELFF. As DNA, the CDR3 is TGCGCCAGCACGCAAGGGGGCCAGATCACCGGGGAGCTGTTTTTT. This chain uses TRBV5-1 with TRBJ2-2; 7 nucleotides line up with TRBD1. Trimming at V came to 6 bases and at J to 4 bases, leaving 9 bases not matched to a gene. This CDR3 has 15 residues. Germline values: CDR1 SGHRS, CDR2 YFSETQ.